This T cell receptor beta chain came from a study of blood T cell repertoires in COVID-19. For the study at large: Samples representing acute and convalescent COVID-19 were sourced from the United States, Italy and Spain. T cells, B-cell-depleted T cells, or PBMCs provided the cDNA or gDNA that served as material.

Per the original methods: How many nucleated cells were present was estimated from reference gene primer amplification. Produced via immunoSEQ multiplex PCR; TCRdb's table is partial and in-frame only. V and J calls and clone size come straight from that table; D and trimming were deduced from the DNA. The table shows about 200,000 clones, with 70% to 90% occurring only once. This clonotype was sampled from a man between 50 and 59 years old with acute or convalescent COVID-19. The sequencing input was peripheral blood.

The CDR3 coding sequence is TGTGCCAGCAGCCTCGACAGTTACACTGAAGCTTTCTTT. It codes for CASSLDSYTEAFF. The chain recombines TRBV7-3 with TRBJ1-1; possible D gene TRBD1, 5 bases. The V and J ends lost 5 bases and 3 bases respectively, with 10 bases between them. Per the germline V gene, CDR1 is SGHTA and CDR2 is FQGTGA. This CDR3 contains 13 residues.